Below are 28 T cell receptor beta chains sequenced from a single sample in a study of identical twins. TCRdb reprocessed the 5' RACE reads via MiXCR and lists one record per CDR3 protein. This sample has 350,000 to 500,000 distinct CDR3 sequences, with roughly 18% found just once. The sequenced sample consisted of naive T cells sorted from blood. The receptors were gathered from a man between 50 and 59 years old in good health.

This clonotype was seen a handful of times. The J gene is TRBJ2-5, the V gene TRBV12-3 or TRBV12-4; D possibly corresponds to TRBD2 (6 bases). The CDR3 covers 14 residues. V lost 6 bases, J lost 2 bases, and 13 bases lay in between. The CDR3, as DNA: TGTGCCAGCAGCCCAACTAGCACGCAAGAGACCCAGTACTTC. Translated: CASSPTSTQETQYF.

This clonotype was seen repeatedly, ten times or more. This chain connects TRBV5-6 to TRBJ2-7; the match to TRBD1 covers 11 bases. The CDR3 extends over 16 amino acids. Trimming at V came to 4 bases and at J to 6 bases, leaving 12 bases not matched to a gene. In germline, CDR1 is SGHDT, CDR2 YYEEEE. The DNA for the CDR3 is TGTGCCAGCAGCCACTTCGGACAGGGGGCGCGGGTCGAGCAGTACTTC. Translated, it gives CASSHFGQGARVEQYF.

The chain is built from TRBV6-2 or TRBV6-3 and TRBJ2-7; 13 bases are a match to TRBD2. The CDR3 is 14 amino acids. Trimming at V came to 6 bases and at J to 4 bases, leaving 3 bases not matched to a gene. Germline V lookup: CDR1 MNHEY, CDR2 SVGEGT. The CDR3 DNA follows: TGTGCCAGCAGGAGGACTAGCGGGGGATACGAGCAGTACTTC. Its protein product is CASRRTSGGYEQYF.

V is TRBV7-9 and J is TRBJ1-1, with D tentatively TRBD1 (5 bases). Germline CDR1 SEHNR, CDR2 FQNEAQ (reference sequence). The CDR3 sequence is 15 residues long. V lost 1 base to trimming and J lost 5 bases, with 14 bases between them. The CDR3 coding sequence is TGTGCCAGCAGCTTAGACCAGGTCGGGGGGACTGAAGCTTTCTTT. Protein product: CASSLDQVGGTEAFF.

This clonotype was detected many times. This sequence joins TRBV7-9 and TRBJ1-1; D remains ambiguous. Germline CDR1 SEHNR, CDR2 FQNEAQ (reference sequence). The CDR3 covers 13 residues. The V end lost 1 base, the J end lost 1 base, and 4 bases lay between the germline ends. DNA of the CDR3: TGTGCCAGCAGCTTAGAACAGAACACTGAAGCTTTCTTT. It yields the protein CASSLEQNTEAFF.

The chain couples TRBV4-3 to TRBJ2-1, with D perhaps given as TRBD1 or TRBD2 (5 bases each). Germline V CDR1 and CDR2: LGHNA, YSLEER. The CDR3 covers 17 residues. Trimming took 4 bases from V and 4 from J, leaving 20 bases between them. The CDR3 DNA reads as TGCGCCAGCAGCCCACGGCTGGGGGTAGCCGGATACAATGAGCAGTTCTTC. As protein: CASSPRLGVAGYNEQFF.

This clonotype was recorded at least ten times. This chain links TRBV7-9 with TRBJ1-1; TRBD1 might be the D (5 bases). Germline assignment: CDR1 SEHNR and CDR2 FQNEAQ (reference sequence). Deletions cut 6 bases from V and 0 bases from J, with 11 bases between. This CDR3 spans 14 amino acids. The CDR3 loop reads CASRGRGMNTEAFF. CDR3 in DNA: TGTGCCAGCAGGGGGCGGGGGATGAACACTGAAGCTTTCTTT.

This clonotype was found many times. This chain joins TRBV4-3 and TRBJ1-1; maybe TRBD1 (6 bases). Germline V gene lookup returns CDR1 LGHNA and CDR2 YSLEER. CDR3 length: 13 residues. Trimming took off 0 bases at V and 8 bases at J, with 10 bases between the two ends. CDR3 amino acids: CASSQDLRGEAFF. The CDR3 coding sequence is TGCGCCAGCAGCCAAGATTTGAGGGGGGAAGCTTTCTTT.

The chain carries TRBV20-1 and TRBJ2-7; 9 nucleotides match TRBD2. The CDR3 consists of 13 residues. The germline V gene has CDR1 DFQATT and CDR2 SNEGSKA (reference sequence). V lost 3 bases to trimming and J lost 4 bases; unmatched junction nucleotides: 4. The CDR3 loop is CSASASGTYEQYF. CDR3 in DNA: TGCAGTGCTAGCGCTAGCGGGACTTACGAGCAGTACTTC.

This clonotype was counted a few times. The CDR3 is CASTNQGLVNEQFF. CDR3 nucleotide sequence: TGTGCCAGCACTAACCAGGGACTAGTCAATGAGCAGTTCTTC. The gene calls are TRBV6-2 or TRBV6-3 and TRBJ2-1; 8 bases agree with TRBD2. Germline values: CDR1 MNHEY, CDR2 SVGEGT. V shed 7 bases, J shed 6 bases, and the junction held 8 bases outside the gene matches. The CDR3 covers 14 residues.

The chain is built from TRBV7-7 and TRBJ2-3; 12 nucleotides agree with TRBD2. Looked up from germline, CDR1 is SSHAT and CDR2 is FNYEAQ (reference sequence). The CDR3 runs 17 residues. The V and J ends lost 5 bases and 4 bases, in that order; junction bases with no gene match: 10. CDR3 sequence (DNA): TGTGCCAGCAGCCCACGTCTAGCGGGAGGGCCTGCAGATACGCAGTATTTT. It yields the protein CASSPRLAGGPADTQYF.

The J gene is TRBJ2-7, the V gene TRBV15; 7 bases line up with TRBD2. Looked up from germline, CDR1 is LNHNV and CDR2 is YYDKDF (reference sequence). With V trimmed by 10 bases and J by 5 bases, 11 bases remained unmatched. The CDR3 extends over 13 amino acids. The CDR3 region is CASAPGRENEQYF. The CDR3 DNA reads TGTGCCAGCGCCCCGGGGAGGGAAAACGAGCAGTACTTC.

This clonotype was counted at least ten times. This sequence joins TRBV11-2 and TRBJ2-3, with D unclear. V was trimmed by 1 base and J by 2 bases, leaving 19 bases between them. The CDR3 spans 18 residues. The germline V gene encodes CDR1 SGHAT and CDR2 FQNNGV. CDR3 residues: CASSLGLGGVRLTDTQYF. The CDR3 DNA follows: TGTGCCAGCAGCTTAGGTTTAGGTGGGGTCCGACTCACAGATACGCAGTATTTT.

Points on this clonotype: A single base separates this from a much larger clone, so it may be a read error. The chain joins TRBV20-1 to TRBJ1-2; D is perhaps TRBD1 (5 bases). Germline assignment: CDR1 DFQATT and CDR2 SNEGSKA (reference sequence). The CDR3 is 15 amino acids. The DNA for the CDR3 is TGCAGTGCTAGTGGTGACAGCCTGTATAGCTATGGCTACGCCTTC. This translates into CSASGDSLYSYGYAF.

CDR3 region: CASSIRAASYEQYF. DNA of the CDR3: TGTGCCAGTAGTATAAGGGCCGCGTCCTACGAGCAGTACTTC. The rearrangement links TRBV19 to TRBJ2-7, with D unclear. There are 14 residues in the CDR3. Germline loops: CDR1 LNHDA, CDR2 SQIVND (reference sequence). The V and J ends lost 2 bases and 1 base respectively, with 9 bases between them.

Only a few counts were recorded for this clonotype. J is TRBJ2-3 and V is TRBV4-3; D not resolved. The CDR3 sequence is 13 residues long. The germline V gene has CDR1 LGHNA and CDR2 YSLEER. The V and J ends lost 1 base and 5 bases respectively, with 7 bases between them. CDR3 region: CASSQAPKDTQYF. CDR3 bases: TGCGCCAGCAGCCAAGCCCCGAAAGATACGCAGTATTTT.

There are many counts of this clonotype. The gene calls are TRBV20-1 and TRBJ1-6, with TRBD1 matching 8 bases. J gave up 1 base and V 0 bases, and 8 bases lay outside the gene matches. This CDR3 contains 18 residues. Germline V gene data show CDR1 as DFQATT and CDR2 as SNEGSKA (reference sequence). CDR3 bases: TGCAGTGCTAGAGATTCAGGGGGCGAATGGTCCTATAATTCACCCCTCCACTTT. As protein: CSARDSGGEWSYNSPLHF.

This clonotype was picked up many times. This sequence joins TRBV29-1 and TRBJ2-1; D gene unclear. The CDR3 runs 11 residues. Trimming cost V 4 bases and J 4 bases, with 5 bases left between them. CDR1 SQVTM and CDR2 ANQGSEA come from the germline V gene. CDR3 sequence: CSVVQYNEQFF. The DNA of the CDR3 is TGCAGCGTTGTTCAATACAATGAGCAGTTCTTC.

The rearrangement links TRBV20-1 to TRBJ2-7; D unresolved. The length of the CDR3 is 11 residues. Germline CDR1 is DFQATT and CDR2 is SNEGSKA (reference sequence). The V gene lost 3 bases and the J gene lost 1 base, with 4 bases spanning the gap. CDR3 loop: CSASLSYEQYF. For the CDR3, the DNA is TGCAGTGCTAGTTTATCCTACGAGCAGTACTTC.

V gene TRBV20-1 combines with J gene TRBJ2-5, with 7 bases aligning to TRBD2. The CDR3 runs 14 residues. Losses at the gene ends were 4 bases for V and 4 bases for J; bases not matched to a gene: 9. Germline V gene lookup returns CDR1 DFQATT and CDR2 SNEGSKA (reference sequence). This chain's CDR3 is CSAIKTGGLETQYF. The CDR3 coding sequence is TGCAGTGCTATTAAAACGGGGGGTTTAGAGACCCAGTACTTC.

This clonotype was recorded at least ten times. The chain couples TRBV27 to TRBJ2-6, with D uncertain. The germline V and J ends were trimmed by 6 bases and 1 base, with 7 bases remaining between them. The CDR3 consists of 14 residues. CDR1 is MNHEY and CDR2 is SMNVEV in the germline V gene (reference sequence). The CDR3 nucleotides read TGTGCCAGCAGCCCTCTATCTGGGGCCAACGTCCTGACTTTC. This translates into CASSPLSGANVLTF.

This clonotype was seen ten or more times. The rearrangement joins TRBV10-3 to TRBJ2-2; D ambiguous. CDR1 and CDR2 from the germline V gene are ENHRY and SYGVKD. The germline V and J ends were trimmed by 3 bases and 6 bases, with 8 bases remaining between them. The CDR3 is 13 residues long. CDR3 in DNA: TGTGCCATCAGTGATTGGATAGCCGGGGAGCTGTTTTTT. Encoded protein: CAISDWIAGELFF.

In its sample, this clonotype was seen many times. The chain carries TRBV12-3 or TRBV12-4 and TRBJ2-3, with D possibly matching TRBD1 (5 bases). The V gene lost 3 bases and the J gene lost 1 base, with 11 bases spanning the gap. The CDR3 has 15 amino acids. CDR3 residues: CASSFSATGTDTQYF. As DNA, the CDR3 is TGTGCCAGCAGTTTTTCGGCGACAGGCACAGATACGCAGTATTTT.

The chain joins TRBV12-3 or TRBV12-4 to TRBJ2-6; D call uncertain. The CDR3 has 15 residues. V was pared by 2 bases and J by 3 bases, with 8 bases between. The CDR3 loop reads CASSLWPGGANVLTF. In DNA, the CDR3 is TGTGCCAGCAGTTTATGGCCGGGTGGGGCCAACGTCCTGACTTTC.

V is TRBV10-3 and J is TRBJ2-2, with D possibly matching TRBD2 (5 bases). This CDR3 has 13 amino acids. Germline V gene lookup returns CDR1 ENHRY and CDR2 SYGVKD. V dropped 7 bases and J dropped 6 bases, with 12 bases sitting between them. The CDR3 protein is CAIKPVASGELFF. The DNA for the CDR3 is TGTGCCATCAAGCCGGTAGCGTCCGGGGAGCTGTTTTTT.

Ten or more counts support this clonotype. The chain recombines TRBV20-1 with TRBJ2-7; TRBD2 matches 8 bases. V was pared by 0 bases and J by 3 bases, with 10 bases of the junction left unmatched. Germline V CDR1 and CDR2: DFQATT, SNEGSKA (reference sequence). This CDR3 contains 16 residues. DNA for the CDR3: TGCAGTGCTAGAGAATTACTACTAGCGGAAAACTACGAGCAGTACTTC. Translated, it gives CSARELLLAENYEQYF.

V is TRBV28 and J is TRBJ2-1; D call uncertain. This CDR3 comprises 13 residues. Germline assignment: CDR1 MDHEN and CDR2 SYDVKM. V shed 8 bases and J shed 5 bases, with 13 bases lying between them. The CDR3 spells CASSETPNNEQFF. Here the CDR3 DNA reads TGTGCCAGCTCTGAGACACCGAACAATGAGCAGTTCTTC. Using reference TRBV28 and TRBJ2-1 for the parts outside the CDR3, the full variable domain is DVKVTQSSRYLVKRTGEKVFLECVQDMDHENMFWYRQDPGLGLRLIYFSYDVKMKEKGDIPEGYSVSREKKERFSLILESASTNQTSMYLCASSETPNNEQFFGPGTRLTVL.

There are many counts of this clonotype. This CDR3 reads CATQQGRDNYGYTF. The CDR3, as DNA: TGTGCCACGCAGCAGGGGCGGGATAACTATGGCTACACCTTC. The chain links TRBV15 to TRBJ1-2; the D gene is possibly TRBD1 (6 bases). The CDR3 extends over 14 amino acids. In germline, CDR1 is LNHNV, CDR2 YYDKDF (reference sequence). Between the trimmed V and J ends, which lost 9 bases and 1 base, there was a span of 15 bases.